Listed below are T cell receptor beta chains from one sample, sequenced in a study of cytomegalovirus exposure and HLA in healthy donors. The table came from immunoSEQ multiplex PCR; TCRdb's copy has only in-frame clones and leaves some out. Altogether 95,000 to 150,000 clones are present, 80% being singletons, with the ten largest covering 2.1%. The specimen was PBMCs. Source of these receptors: a man aged 25-40 years in good health and CMV-seronegative. The CDR3 runs from the conserved cysteine through the conserved F or W. The D gene is left open where the match is weak. Size is stated for part of the rows, as once, few or many counts, or as a class when the clone is expanded.

CASSLDSYGYTF,-,-,TRBV11-2
CASSLVGAYNEQFF,-,-,TRBV5-1
CASSFGRTGELFF,-,-,TRBV5-6
CASSLHSGLLSNQPQHF,-,-,TRBV27
CASSLGVMTGEEKLFF,-,TRBD1,TRBV28
CASSSRTEAFF,few,-,TRBV28
CATSQYRGRGTDTQYF,few,TRBD1,TRBV15
CASSLVGGGYNEQFF,-,TRBD2,TRBV7-2
CASRARGWRDTDTQYF,once,-,TRBV2
CASSPTWQGNEKLFF,few,-,TRBV5-5
CASSLPGGQFF,-,-,TRBV28
CASSFRNEQFF,-,-,TRBV10-2
CASSLSVNYGYTF,-,-,TRBV28
CASSDNSGANGLTF,-,-,TRBV6-4
CASGGGQGRTYEQYF,-,TRBD1,TRBV5-1
CASSFGTVYEQYF,-,-,TRBV5-6
CASSSRRDRDTQYF,-,-,TRBV5-1
CASSLGELNSYGYTF,-,-,TRBV13
CASSLPTGESPLHF,-,-,TRBV5-6
CASRGGEKLFF,-,-,TRBV28
CASSLSGLGTDTQYF,-,TRBD2,TRBV6-4
CASSSLAGRGNEQFF,-,TRBD2,TRBV11-2
CASGTGGPDTQYF,-,TRBD1,TRBV28
CASSFSGGTNQPQHF,-,-,TRBV27
CATSRGGRGPNNEQFF,-,-,TRBV15
CASSISPAPEGNEQFF,medium-sized,-,TRBV7-9
CASSITANSNQPQHF,few,-,TRBV19
CASTSGAVGGNEQFF,-,TRBD2,TRBV9
CASSLAGTPQFGGYTF,-,-,TRBV7-9
CASSSLQGSGNTIYF,-,-,TRBV28
CASRGQRNTEAFF,-,TRBD1,TRBV27
CASLGRGLARDTQYF,-,TRBD2,TRBV6-1
CASSVAPTGGEVGYTF,-,TRBD1,TRBV9
CASSIDPSGQGADTQYF,few,TRBD1,TRBV5-4
CASSMEIYSNQPQHF,-,-,TRBV19
CAISPSVLSTYTF,-,-,TRBV10-3
CASSFRDRPNQPQHF,-,TRBD1,TRBV28
CSVGDRRGTEAFF,-,-,TRBV29-1
CASSDSASGGQETQYF,-,TRBD2,TRBV6-4